Below, 3 T cell receptor beta chains from the same sample are listed, as sequenced in a study of technical replicates of blood from several donors. Using immunoSEQ multiplex PCR, the repertoire was profiled, and TCRdb retains in-frame clones only, with some absent. The data contain just over 80,000 clones, roughly 94% of them singletons. The specimen was T cells isolated from PBMCs. These receptors came from a human donor in good health.

As DNA, the CDR3 is TGTGCCAGCAGTTTCGGACAGGGAATTAACTATGGCTACACCTTC. It translates to CASSFGQGINYGYTF. The genes are TRBV27 and TRBJ1-2; 8 nucleotides align to TRBD1. Germline CDR1 is MNHEY and CDR2 is SMNVEV (reference sequence). J gave up 1 base and V 3 bases, and 4 bases lay outside the gene matches. CDR3 length: 15 amino acids.

This sequence joins TRBV2 and TRBJ1-2, with D possibly being TRBD1 (5 bases). Trimming removed 6 bases from V and 6 bases from J, with 20 bases in between. The CDR3 loop spans 15 amino acids. Germline-derived CDR1 and CDR2 are SNHLY and FYNNEI. For the CDR3, the DNA is TGTGCCAGCAGGTTGGAACAGTCCAGGGTGAATGGCTACACCTTC. Translating gives CASRLEQSRVNGYTF.

This chain's CDR3 is CASSLARTGELFF. CDR3 in DNA: TGTGCCAGCAGTTTAGCGAGGACCGGGGAGCTGTTTTTT. The chain couples TRBV28 to TRBJ2-2; unclear D gene. Deletions cut 2 bases from V and 5 bases from J, with 6 bases between. Per germline, CDR1 MDHEN and CDR2 SYDVKM. The CDR3 extends over 13 amino acids.